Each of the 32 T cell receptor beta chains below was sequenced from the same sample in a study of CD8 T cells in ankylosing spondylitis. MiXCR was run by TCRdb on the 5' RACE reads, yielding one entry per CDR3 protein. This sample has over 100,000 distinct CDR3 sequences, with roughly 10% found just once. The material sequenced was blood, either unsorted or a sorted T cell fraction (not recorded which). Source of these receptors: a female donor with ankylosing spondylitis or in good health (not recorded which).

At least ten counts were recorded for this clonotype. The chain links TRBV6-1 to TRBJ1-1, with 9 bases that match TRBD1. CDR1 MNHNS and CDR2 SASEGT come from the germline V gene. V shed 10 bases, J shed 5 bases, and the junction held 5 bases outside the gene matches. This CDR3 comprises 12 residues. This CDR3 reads CATGQGWTEAFF. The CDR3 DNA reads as TGTGCCACAGGACAGGGGTGGACTGAAGCTTTCTTT.

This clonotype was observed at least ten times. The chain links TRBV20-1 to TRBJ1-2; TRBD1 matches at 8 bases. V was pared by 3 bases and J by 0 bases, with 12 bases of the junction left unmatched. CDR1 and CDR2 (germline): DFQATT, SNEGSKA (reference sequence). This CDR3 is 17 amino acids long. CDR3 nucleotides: TGCAGTGCTAGGCCTCCCGCCGGGACAGGAACTAACTATGGCTACACCTTC. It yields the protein CSARPPAGTGTNYGYTF.

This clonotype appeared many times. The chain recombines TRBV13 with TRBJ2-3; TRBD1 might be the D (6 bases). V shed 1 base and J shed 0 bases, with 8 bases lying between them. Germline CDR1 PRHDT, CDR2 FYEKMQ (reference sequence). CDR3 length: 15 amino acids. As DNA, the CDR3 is TGTGCCAGCAGCTTAGACAGGGATAGCACAGATACGCAGTATTTT. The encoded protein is CASSLDRDSTDTQYF.

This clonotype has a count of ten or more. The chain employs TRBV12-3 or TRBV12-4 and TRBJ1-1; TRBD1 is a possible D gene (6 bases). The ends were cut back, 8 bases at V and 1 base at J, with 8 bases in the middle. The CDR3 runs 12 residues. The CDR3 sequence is CASCRGNTEAFF. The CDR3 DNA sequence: TGTGCCAGCTGCAGGGGGAACACTGAAGCTTTCTTT.

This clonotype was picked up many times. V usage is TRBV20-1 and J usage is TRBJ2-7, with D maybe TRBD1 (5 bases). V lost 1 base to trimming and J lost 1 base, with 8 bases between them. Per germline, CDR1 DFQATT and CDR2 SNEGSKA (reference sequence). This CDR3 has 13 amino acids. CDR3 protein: CSARVGQSYEQYF. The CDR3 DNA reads TGCAGTGCTAGAGTCGGACAATCCTACGAGCAGTACTTC.

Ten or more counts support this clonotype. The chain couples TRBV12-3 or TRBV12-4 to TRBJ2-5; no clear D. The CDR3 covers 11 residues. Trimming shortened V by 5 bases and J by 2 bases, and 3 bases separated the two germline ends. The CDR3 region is CASSTQETQYF. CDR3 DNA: TGTGCCAGCAGTACTCAAGAGACCCAGTACTTC.

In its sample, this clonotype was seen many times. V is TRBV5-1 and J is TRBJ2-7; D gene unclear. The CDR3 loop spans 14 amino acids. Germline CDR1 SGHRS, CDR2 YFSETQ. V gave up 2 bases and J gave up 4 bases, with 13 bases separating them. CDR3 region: CASSLGPLRYEQYF. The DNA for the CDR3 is TGCGCCAGCAGCTTAGGACCCCTTAGGTACGAGCAGTACTTC.

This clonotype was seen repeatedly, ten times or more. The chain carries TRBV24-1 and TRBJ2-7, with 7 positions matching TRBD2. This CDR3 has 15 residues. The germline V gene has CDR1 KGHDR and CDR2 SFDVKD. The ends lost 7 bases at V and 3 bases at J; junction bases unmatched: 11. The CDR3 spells CATRKRGGSIYEQYF. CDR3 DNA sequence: TGTGCCACCAGGAAAAGGGGCGGGAGTATCTACGAGCAGTACTTC.

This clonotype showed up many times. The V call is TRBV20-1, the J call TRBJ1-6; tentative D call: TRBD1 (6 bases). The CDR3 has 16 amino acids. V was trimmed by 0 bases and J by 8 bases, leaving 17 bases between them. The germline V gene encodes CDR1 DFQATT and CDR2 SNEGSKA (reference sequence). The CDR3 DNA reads TGCAGTGCTAGAGATCCCCGGGGGCGGGAGGATTCACCCCTCCACTTT. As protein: CSARDPRGREDSPLHF.

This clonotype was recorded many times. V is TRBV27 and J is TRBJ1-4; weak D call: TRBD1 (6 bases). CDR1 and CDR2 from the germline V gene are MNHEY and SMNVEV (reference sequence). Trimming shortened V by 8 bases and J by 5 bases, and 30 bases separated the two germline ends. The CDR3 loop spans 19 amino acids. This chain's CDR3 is CASAAKDLKGHPQNEKLFF. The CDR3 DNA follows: TGTGCCAGCGCGGCTAAAGACCTAAAGGGACACCCCCAGAATGAAAAACTGTTTTTT.

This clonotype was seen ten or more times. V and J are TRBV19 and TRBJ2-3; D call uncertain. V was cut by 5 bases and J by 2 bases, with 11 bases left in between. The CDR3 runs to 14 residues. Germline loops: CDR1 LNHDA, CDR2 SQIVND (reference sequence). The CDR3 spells CASSPVTSTDTQYF. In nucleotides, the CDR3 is TGTGCCAGTAGTCCTGTTACGTCCACAGATACGCAGTATTTT.

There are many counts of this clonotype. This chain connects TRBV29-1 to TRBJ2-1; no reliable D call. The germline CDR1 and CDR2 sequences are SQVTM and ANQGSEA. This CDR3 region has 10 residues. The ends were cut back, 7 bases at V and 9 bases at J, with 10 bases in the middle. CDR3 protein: CSATLFEQFF. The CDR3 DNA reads TGCAGCGCCACGCTTTTTGAGCAGTTCTTC.

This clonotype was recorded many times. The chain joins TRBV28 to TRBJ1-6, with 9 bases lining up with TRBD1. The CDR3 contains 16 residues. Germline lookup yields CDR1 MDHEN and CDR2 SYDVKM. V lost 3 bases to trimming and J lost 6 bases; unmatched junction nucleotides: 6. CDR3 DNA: TGTGCCAGCAGTTTCCGACCGGGACAGGGTAATTCACCCCTCCACTTT. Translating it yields CASSFRPGQGNSPLHF.

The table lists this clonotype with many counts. The CDR3: CASSYATEAFF. The CDR3 DNA is TGTGCCAGCAGTTATGCGACTGAAGCTTTCTTT. The chain uses TRBV6-5 and TRBJ1-1; D is uncertain. The germline V gene has CDR1 MNHEY and CDR2 SVGAGI. The ends were cut back, 3 bases at V and 5 bases at J, with 4 bases in the middle. CDR3 size: 11 residues.

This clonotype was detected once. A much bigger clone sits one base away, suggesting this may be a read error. CDR3 nucleotides: TGTGCCAGCAGCCTAACAGAGGGCGCCAACACCGGGGAGCTGTTTTTT. Amino acids: CASSLTEGANTGELFF. The chain has TRBV28 and TRBJ2-2; tentative D call: TRBD2 (5 bases). Germline V gene data show CDR1 as MDHEN and CDR2 as SYDVKM. V lost 6 bases to trimming and J lost 2 bases, with 16 bases between them. The length of the CDR3 is 16 residues. The whole variable domain, remainder taken from reference TRBV28 and TRBJ2-2, is DVKVTQSSRYLVKRTGEKVFLECVQDMDHENMFWYRQDPGLGLRLIYFSYDVKMKEKGDIPEGYSVSREKKERFSLILESASTNQTSMYLCASSLTEGANTGELFFGEGSRLTVL.

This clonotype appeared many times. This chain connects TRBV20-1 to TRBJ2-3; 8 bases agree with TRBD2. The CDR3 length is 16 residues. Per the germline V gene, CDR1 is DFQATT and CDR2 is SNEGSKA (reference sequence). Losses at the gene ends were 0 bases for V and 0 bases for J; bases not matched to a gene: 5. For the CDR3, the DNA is TGCAGTGCTAGAGATCGGCGGGGGGCGAGCACAGATACGCAGTATTTT. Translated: CSARDRRGASTDTQYF.

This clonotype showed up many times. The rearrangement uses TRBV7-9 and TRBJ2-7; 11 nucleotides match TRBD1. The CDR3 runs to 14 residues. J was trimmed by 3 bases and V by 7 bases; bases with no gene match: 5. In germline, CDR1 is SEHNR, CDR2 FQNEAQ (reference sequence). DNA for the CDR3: TGTGCCAGCAACCCGGACAGGGGGCTCTACGAGCAGTACTTC. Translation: CASNPDRGLYEQYF. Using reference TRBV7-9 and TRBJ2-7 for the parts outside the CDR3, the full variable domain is DTGVSQNPRHKITKRGQNVTFRCDPISEHNRLYWYRQTLGQGPEFLTYFQNEAQLEKSRLLSDRFSAERPKGSFSTLEIQRTEQGDSAMYLCASNPDRGLYEQYFGPGTRLTVT.

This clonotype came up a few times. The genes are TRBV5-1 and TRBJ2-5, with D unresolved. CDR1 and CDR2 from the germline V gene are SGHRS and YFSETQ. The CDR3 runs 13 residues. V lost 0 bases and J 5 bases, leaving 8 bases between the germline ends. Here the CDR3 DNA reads TGCGCCAGCAGCTTGGCCGTCCGGGAGACCCAGTACTTC. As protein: CASSLAVRETQYF. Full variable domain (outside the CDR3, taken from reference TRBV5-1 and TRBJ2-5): KAGVTQTPRYLIKTRGQQVTLSCSPISGHRSVSWYQQTPGQGLQFLFEYFSETQRNKGNFPGRFSGRQFSNSRSEMNVSTLELGDSALYLCASSLAVRETQYFGPGTRLLVL.

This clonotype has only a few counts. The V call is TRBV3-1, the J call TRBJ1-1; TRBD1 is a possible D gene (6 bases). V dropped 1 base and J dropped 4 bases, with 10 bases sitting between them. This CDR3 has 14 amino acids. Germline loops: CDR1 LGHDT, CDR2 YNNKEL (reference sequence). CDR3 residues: CASSQGGAITEAFF. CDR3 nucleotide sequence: TGTGCCAGCAGCCAAGGGGGGGCAATCACTGAAGCTTTCTTT.

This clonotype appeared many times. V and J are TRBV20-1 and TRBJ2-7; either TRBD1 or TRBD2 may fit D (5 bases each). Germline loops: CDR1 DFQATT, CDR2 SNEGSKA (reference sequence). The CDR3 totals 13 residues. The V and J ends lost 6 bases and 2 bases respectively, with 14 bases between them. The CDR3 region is CSAPGTATYEQYF. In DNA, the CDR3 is TGCAGTGCCCCCGGGACGGCAACCTACGAGCAGTACTTC.

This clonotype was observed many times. Here the CDR3 reads CASKSAGYTF. DNA for the CDR3: TGTGCCAGCAAATCCGCTGGCTACACCTTC. The V call is TRBV12-3 or TRBV12-4, the J call TRBJ1-2; the D is unclear. V dropped 7 bases and J dropped 7 bases, with 7 bases sitting between them. The CDR3 sequence is 10 residues long.

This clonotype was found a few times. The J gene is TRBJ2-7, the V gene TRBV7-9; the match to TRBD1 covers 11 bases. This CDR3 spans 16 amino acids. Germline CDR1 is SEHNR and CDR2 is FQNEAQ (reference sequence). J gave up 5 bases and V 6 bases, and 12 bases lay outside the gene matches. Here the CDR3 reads CASSLDRGPAFDEQYF. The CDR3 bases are TGTGCCAGCAGTCTGGACAGGGGGCCGGCTTTCGACGAGCAGTACTTC.

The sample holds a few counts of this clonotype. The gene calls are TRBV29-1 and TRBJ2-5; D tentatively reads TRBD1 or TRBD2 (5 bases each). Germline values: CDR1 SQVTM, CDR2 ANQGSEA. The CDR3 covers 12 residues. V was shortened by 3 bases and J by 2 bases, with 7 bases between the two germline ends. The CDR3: CSVEGEQETQYF. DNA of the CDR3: TGCAGCGTTGAGGGGGAACAAGAGACCCAGTACTTC.

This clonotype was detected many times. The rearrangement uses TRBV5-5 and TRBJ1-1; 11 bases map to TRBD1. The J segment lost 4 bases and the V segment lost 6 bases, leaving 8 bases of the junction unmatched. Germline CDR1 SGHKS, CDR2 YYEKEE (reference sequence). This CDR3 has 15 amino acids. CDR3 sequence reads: CASIRTGGASTEAFF. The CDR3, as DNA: TGTGCCAGCATCCGGACAGGGGGCGCTTCCACTGAAGCTTTCTTT. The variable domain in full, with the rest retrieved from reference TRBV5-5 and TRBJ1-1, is DAGVTQSPTHLIKTRGQQVTLRCSPISGHKSVSWYQQVLGQGPQFIFQYYEKEERGRGNFPDRFSARQFPNYSSELNVNALLLGDSALYLCASIRTGGASTEAFFGQGTRLTVV.

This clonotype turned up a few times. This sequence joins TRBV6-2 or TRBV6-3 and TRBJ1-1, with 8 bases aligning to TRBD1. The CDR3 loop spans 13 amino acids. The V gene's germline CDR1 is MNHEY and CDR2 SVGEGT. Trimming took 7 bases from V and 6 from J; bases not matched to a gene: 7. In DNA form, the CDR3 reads TGTGCCAGCACCTTACAGGGGGTCCCTGAAGCTTTCTTT. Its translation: CASTLQGVPEAFF.

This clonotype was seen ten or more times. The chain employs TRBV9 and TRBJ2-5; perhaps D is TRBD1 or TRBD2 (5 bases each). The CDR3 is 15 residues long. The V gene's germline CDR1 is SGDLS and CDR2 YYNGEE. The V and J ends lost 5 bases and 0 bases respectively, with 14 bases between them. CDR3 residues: CASRPTGAYQETQYF. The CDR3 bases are TGTGCCAGCAGACCTACCGGGGCCTACCAAGAGACCCAGTACTTC.

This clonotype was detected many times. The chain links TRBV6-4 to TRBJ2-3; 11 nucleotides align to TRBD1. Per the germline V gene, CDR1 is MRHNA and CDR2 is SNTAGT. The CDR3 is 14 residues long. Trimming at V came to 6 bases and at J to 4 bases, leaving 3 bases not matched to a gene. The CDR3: CASRDRGRADTQYF. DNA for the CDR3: TGTGCCAGCAGGGACAGGGGGCGCGCAGATACGCAGTATTTT.

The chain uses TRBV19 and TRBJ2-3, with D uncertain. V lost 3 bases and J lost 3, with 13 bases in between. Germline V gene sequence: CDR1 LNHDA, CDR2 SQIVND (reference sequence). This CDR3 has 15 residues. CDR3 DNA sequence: TGTGCCAGTAGTATTGCAGTTGTTGTAACAGATACGCAGTATTTT. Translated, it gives CASSIAVVVTDTQYF.

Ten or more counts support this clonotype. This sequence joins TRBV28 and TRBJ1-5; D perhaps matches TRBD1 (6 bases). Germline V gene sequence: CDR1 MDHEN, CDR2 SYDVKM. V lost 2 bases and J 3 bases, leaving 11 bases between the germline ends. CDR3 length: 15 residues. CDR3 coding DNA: TGTGCCAGCAGTTTAGCGGGGGACAACAATCAGCCCCAGCATTTT. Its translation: CASSLAGDNNQPQHF.

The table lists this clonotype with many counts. CDR3 nucleotides: TGCGCCAGCAGCTTGGCCGGGGGGAGAGCCTTCTGGGATGAGCAGTTCTTC. It codes for CASSLAGGRAFWDEQFF. V and J are TRBV5-1 and TRBJ2-1; 7 nucleotides align to TRBD2. The J segment lost 8 bases and the V segment lost 0 bases, leaving 14 bases of the junction unmatched. The CDR3 has 17 residues. Per the germline V gene, CDR1 is SGHRS and CDR2 is YFSETQ.

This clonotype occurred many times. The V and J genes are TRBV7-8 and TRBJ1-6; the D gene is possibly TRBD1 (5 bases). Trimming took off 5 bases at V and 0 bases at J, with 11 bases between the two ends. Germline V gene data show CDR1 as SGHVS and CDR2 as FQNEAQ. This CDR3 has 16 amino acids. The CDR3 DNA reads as TGTGCCAGCAGCGTGGGGCAGAGCTCCTATAATTCACCCCTCCACTTT. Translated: CASSVGQSSYNSPLHF.

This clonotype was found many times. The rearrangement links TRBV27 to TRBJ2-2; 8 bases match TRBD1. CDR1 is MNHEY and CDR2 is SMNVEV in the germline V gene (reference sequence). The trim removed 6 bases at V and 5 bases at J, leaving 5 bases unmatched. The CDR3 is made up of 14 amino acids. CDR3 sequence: CASRLQGGTGELFF. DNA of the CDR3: TGTGCCAGCAGGTTACAGGGGGGTACCGGGGAGCTGTTTTTT.